The rows below give T cell receptor beta chains drawn from one sample of a study of cytomegalovirus exposure and HLA in healthy donors. Clones were read by immunoSEQ multiplex PCR, and TCRdb kept only the in-frame ones, dropping some. This sample has about 120,000 clones; around 68% occur once, and the top ten carry 4%. Sequenced material: PBMCs. These receptors all stem from a man between 40 and 49 years old in good health and CMV-seropositive. The CDR3 runs from the conserved cysteine through the conserved F or W. The D gene is left open where the match is weak. Size tells how often a clone was seen (once, few, many) or the class of an expanded clone, and some rows leave it out.

D gene: .; J gene: TRBJ2-5; V gene: TRBV11-2; clone size: .; CDR3 protein: CASSIFRGEETQYF; CDR3 DNA: TGTGCCAGCAGCATATTCAGGGGAGAAGAGACCCAGTACTTC
D gene: TRBD1; J gene: TRBJ2-7; V gene: TRBV5-1; clone size: .; CDR3 protein: CASSLEWTGKTYEQYF; CDR3 DNA: TGCGCCAGCAGCTTGGAGTGGACAGGGAAAACCTACGAGCAGTACTTC
D gene: TRBD2; J gene: TRBJ2-7; V gene: TRBV6-5; clone size: once; CDR3 protein: CASSYAPGGESGEQYF; CDR3 DNA: TGTGCCAGCAGTTACGCCCCGGGGGGTGAAAGTGGCGAGCAGTACTTC
D gene: TRBD2; J gene: TRBJ2-5; V gene: TRBV2; clone size: .; CDR3 protein: CASSSRSGGAGKTQYF; CDR3 DNA: TGTGCCAGCAGTTCGAGAAGCGGGGGGGCGGGGAAGACCCAGTACTTC
D gene: .; J gene: TRBJ2-7; V gene: TRBV2; clone size: few; CDR3 protein: CASQRSPYEQYF; CDR3 DNA: TGTGCCAGCCAAAGGAGCCCCTACGAGCAGTACTTC
D gene: .; J gene: TRBJ2-7; V gene: TRBV6-1; clone size: .; CDR3 protein: CASRWGVLEQYF; CDR3 DNA: TGTGCCAGCAGATGGGGGGTGCTCGAGCAGTACTTC
D gene: .; J gene: TRBJ2-5; V gene: TRBV7-2; clone size: .; CDR3 protein: CASSLMGVRLQETQYF; CDR3 DNA: TGTGCCAGCAGCTTAATGGGCGTTCGGCTACAAGAGACCCAGTACTTC
D gene: TRBD1; J gene: TRBJ2-7; V gene: TRBV10-3; clone size: .; CDR3 protein: CAISARSGTDYYEQYF; CDR3 DNA: TGTGCCATCAGTGCAAGATCCGGGACAGATTACTACGAGCAGTACTTC
D gene: TRBD1; J gene: TRBJ1-1; V gene: TRBV6-5; clone size: .; CDR3 protein: CASRTGGFTEAFF; CDR3 DNA: TGTGCCAGCCGGACAGGGGGCTTCACTGAAGCTTTCTTT
D gene: .; J gene: TRBJ1-1; V gene: TRBV28; clone size: once; CDR3 protein: CASSAGGYLAEAFF; CDR3 DNA: TGTGCCAGCAGCGCGGGAGGGTACCTCGCTGAAGCTTTCTTT
D gene: .; J gene: TRBJ2-1; V gene: TRBV7-2; clone size: .; CDR3 protein: CASSLLGSGSEKFF; CDR3 DNA: TGTGCCAGCAGTTTACTCGGCAGCGGCTCCGAGAAGTTCTTC
D gene: .; J gene: TRBJ2-6; V gene: TRBV4-1; clone size: .; CDR3 protein: CASRLQGNSSGANVLTF; CDR3 DNA: TGCGCCAGCAGGCTACAGGGAAATTCCTCTGGGGCCAACGTCCTGACTTTC
D gene: TRBD2; J gene: TRBJ2-5; V gene: TRBV6-1; clone size: .; CDR3 protein: CASSGRTSGGWEETQYF; CDR3 DNA: TGTGCCAGCAGTGGGCGGACTAGCGGGGGGTGGGAAGAGACCCAGTACTTC
D gene: .; J gene: TRBJ1-2; V gene: TRBV20-1; clone size: once; CDR3 protein: CSAYKYGYTF; CDR3 DNA: TGCAGTGCTTACAAATATGGCTACACCTTC
D gene: .; J gene: TRBJ1-5; V gene: TRBV28; clone size: once; CDR3 protein: CASSNIGAQHF; CDR3 DNA: TGTGCCAGCAGTAACATTGGAGCCCAGCATTTT
D gene: .; J gene: TRBJ2-7; V gene: TRBV28; clone size: once; CDR3 protein: CASTPGGAGEHEQYF; CDR3 DNA: TGTGCCAGCACACCTGGGGGGGCAGGGGAACACGAGCAGTACTTC
D gene: TRBD1; J gene: TRBJ2-5; V gene: TRBV6-6; clone size: few; CDR3 protein: CASKQGSRETQYF; CDR3 DNA: TGTGCCAGCAAACAGGGGAGTAGAGAGACCCAGTACTTC
D gene: .; J gene: TRBJ1-1; V gene: TRBV19; clone size: .; CDR3 protein: CASSSLSSWAGNTEAFF; CDR3 DNA: TGTGCCAGTAGTTCCCTGAGCTCATGGGCGGGAAACACTGAAGCTTTCTTT
D gene: .; J gene: TRBJ2-3; V gene: TRBV18; clone size: .; CDR3 protein: CASSPASTDTQYF; CDR3 DNA: TGTGCCAGCTCACCGGCCAGCACAGATACGCAGTATTTT
D gene: TRBD2; J gene: TRBJ2-7; V gene: TRBV5-4; clone size: .; CDR3 protein: CASRRTSGGQGEQYF; CDR3 DNA: TGTGCCAGCAGGCGGACTAGCGGGGGGCAGGGCGAGCAGTACTTC
D gene: .; J gene: TRBJ2-7; V gene: TRBV19; clone size: .; CDR3 protein: CATSHGTSGSEQYF; CDR3 DNA: TGTGCCACATCCCATGGGACAAGCGGTTCCGAGCAGTACTTC
D gene: .; J gene: TRBJ1-4; V gene: TRBV30; clone size: .; CDR3 protein: CAWSVTGANEKLFF; CDR3 DNA: TGTGCCTGGAGTGTGACAGGCGCTAATGAAAAACTGTTTTTT
D gene: TRBD2; J gene: TRBJ2-1; V gene: TRBV7-2; clone size: .; CDR3 protein: CASSLGSTSGRANEQFF; CDR3 DNA: TGTGCCAGCAGCTTAGGCTCGACTAGCGGGAGGGCCAATGAGCAGTTCTTC
D gene: .; J gene: TRBJ2-7; V gene: TRBV6-1; clone size: .; CDR3 protein: CASSEGGVFGEQYF; CDR3 DNA: TGTGCCAGCAGTGAAGGGGGCGTATTCGGCGAGCAGTACTTC
D gene: TRBD1; J gene: TRBJ2-2; V gene: TRBV27; clone size: few; CDR3 protein: CASSLDRATANTGELFF; CDR3 DNA: TGTGCCAGCAGTTTGGACAGGGCAACAGCGAACACCGGGGAGCTGTTTTTT